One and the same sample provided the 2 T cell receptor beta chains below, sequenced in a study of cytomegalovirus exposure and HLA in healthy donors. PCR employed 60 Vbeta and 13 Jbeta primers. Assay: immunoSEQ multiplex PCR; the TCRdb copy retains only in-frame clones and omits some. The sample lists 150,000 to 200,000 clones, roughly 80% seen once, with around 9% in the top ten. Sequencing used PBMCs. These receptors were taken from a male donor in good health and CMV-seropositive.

The CDR3: CAISERTDYGYTF. For the CDR3, the DNA is TGTGCCATCAGTGAGCGGACAGACTATGGCTACACCTTC. The rearrangement joins TRBV10-3 to TRBJ1-2; tentatively, D is TRBD1 (6 bases). Germline CDR1 is ENHRY and CDR2 is SYGVKD. CDR3 length: 13 amino acids. V lost 2 bases and J 3 bases, leaving 7 bases between the germline ends.

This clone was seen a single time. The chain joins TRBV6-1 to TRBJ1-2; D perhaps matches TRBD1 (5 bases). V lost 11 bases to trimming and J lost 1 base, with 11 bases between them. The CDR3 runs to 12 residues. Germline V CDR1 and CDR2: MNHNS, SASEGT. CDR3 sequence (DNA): TGTGCCGGCTCCAGGGATAACTATGGCTACACCTTC. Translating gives CAGSRDNYGYTF.